Shown below are 21 T cell receptor beta chains from a single sample sequenced in a study of Graves' ophthalmopathy and Graves' hyperthyroidism listed by TCRdb under 2018. The data were produced on an Illumina HiSeq 2000. TCR beta CDR3 regions were amplified from RNA transcripts for repertoire sequencing. HTBI primers and the Qiagen OneStep RT-PCR kit were used in a first-round RT-PCR, which was followed by a second-round multiplex PCR, size selection and purification. Starting from the raw public reads, TCRdb applied fastp trimming at Q25, assembled clones with MiXCR and retained in-frame beta chains. Rows are combined by CDR3 protein, so each entry shows the most common genes and DNA. This sample has 200,000 to 250,000 distinct CDR3 sequences in its table, and 20% to 25% of those were observed once. Under 55% of the sample goes to the ten largest clones. Sequences were obtained from peripheral blood. The receptors were sampled from a woman aged 45-60 years with Graves' ophthalmopathy. Donor details come from another sample of the same person, matched by shared clones.

This clonotype was seen many times. V gene TRBV6-5 combines with J gene TRBJ2-5, with TRBD2 matching 9 bases. Germline V gives CDR1 MNHEY, CDR2 SVGAGI. The CDR3 has 15 amino acids. V dropped 6 bases and J dropped 9; count of bases not matched to a gene: 14. CDR3 nucleotide sequence: TGTGCCAGCAGCTCTAGCGGGGCCTACCAGGGGGCCCAGTACTTC. Protein product: CASSSSGAYQGAQYF.

The CDR3 protein is CASSQEAATNYGYTF. CDR3 nucleotide sequence: TGCGCCAGCAGCCAAGAAGCGGCTACTAACTATGGCTACACCTTC. V and J are TRBV4-3 and TRBJ1-2; D gene unclear. The CDR3 is 15 residues long. From germline, CDR1 is LGHNA and CDR2 YSLEER. V was clipped by 0 bases and J by 0 bases, with 8 bases between them.

In this sample, this clonotype turned up many times. The chain employs TRBV20-1 and TRBJ1-3, with D possibly being TRBD1 (6 bases). The CDR3 is 13 amino acids. Trimming left V 6 bases short and J 0 bases short, with 9 bases between. CDR1 and CDR2 (germline): DFQATT, SNEGSKA (reference sequence). DNA for the CDR3: TGCAGTGCCACGGACAGCTCTGGAAACACCATATATTTT. Its protein product is CSATDSSGNTIYF.

The chain is built from TRBV2 and TRBJ2-7, with D tentatively TRBD1 (6 bases). Germline V gene sequence: CDR1 SNHLY, CDR2 FYNNEI. V shed 0 bases and J shed 1 base, with 13 bases lying between them. The CDR3 runs to 16 residues. CDR3 nucleotide sequence: TGTGCCAGCAGTGAAGCGCAGGGGTTGGCATCCTACGAGCAGTACTTC. Its protein is CASSEAQGLASYEQYF.

The CDR3 nucleotides read TGTGCCAGCAGTACCGCTCGACCGACAGGATCCAGCTCCTACGAGCAGTACTTC. Protein: CASSTARPTGSSSYEQYF. The chain joins TRBV6-2 or TRBV6-3 to TRBJ2-7; weak D call: TRBD1 (6 bases). The germline V gene encodes CDR1 MNHEY and CDR2 SVGEGT. The CDR3 runs to 18 residues. The ends were cut back, 5 bases at V and 0 bases at J, with 23 bases in the middle.

This clonotype came up many times. The rearrangement uses TRBV2 and TRBJ2-7; D is possibly TRBD1 (6 bases). The CDR3 is made up of 13 amino acids. The V end was cut by 8 bases, the J end by 3 bases, with 14 bases between. Germline values: CDR1 SNHLY, CDR2 FYNNEI. The CDR3 DNA reads TGTGCCAGCTCGCTTCAGGGGAGCTACGAGCAGTACTTC. Amino acid sequence: CASSLQGSYEQYF.

The chain is built from TRBV19 and TRBJ1-5, with D perhaps TRBD1 (6 bases). V lost 5 bases and J lost 6, with 17 bases in between. This CDR3 has 15 amino acids. The germline gives CDR1 LNHDA, CDR2 SQIVND (reference sequence). The CDR3 spells CASSLKWGARQPQHF. In nucleotides, the CDR3 is TGTGCCAGTAGTTTGAAGTGGGGGGCGCGTCAGCCCCAGCATTTT. Drawing the rest from reference TRBV19 and TRBJ1-5, the complete variable domain is DGGITQSPKYLFRKEGQNVTLSCEQNLNHDAMYWYRQDPGQGLRLIYYSQIVNDFQKGDIAEGYSVSREKKESFPLTVTSAQKNPTAFYLCASSLKWGARQPQHFGDGTRLSIL.

This clonotype came up many times. The rearrangement joins TRBV20-1 to TRBJ2-5; D is perhaps TRBD1 (5 bases). The V gene lost 3 bases and the J gene lost 3 bases, with 11 bases spanning the gap. CDR1 and CDR2 from the germline V gene are DFQATT and SNEGSKA (reference sequence). This CDR3 is 13 amino acids long. The CDR3 protein is CSASRTFKETQYF. The CDR3 DNA sequence: TGCAGTGCTAGTCGGACATTCAAAGAGACCCAGTACTTC.

This clonotype was seen at least ten times. The gene calls are TRBV5-5 and TRBJ2-5, with a possible D match to TRBD1 (7 bases). The CDR3 runs 13 residues. Trimming left V 4 bases short and J 5 bases short, with 12 bases between. CDR1 and CDR2 (germline): SGHKS, YYEKEE (reference sequence). This CDR3 reads CASSIQGGETQYF. CDR3 bases: TGTGCCAGCAGCATCCAGGGGGGCGAGACCCAGTACTTC.

This clonotype was recorded many times. This chain joins TRBV28 and TRBJ2-7; possible D gene TRBD1, 5 bases. This CDR3 spans 13 amino acids. The V end was cut by 4 bases, the J end by 2 bases, with 9 bases between. Per the germline V gene, CDR1 is MDHEN and CDR2 is SYDVKM. The CDR3 bases are TGTGCCAGCAGTTCGGACACCCCCTACGAGCAGTACTTC. This translates into CASSSDTPYEQYF.

This clonotype has ten or more counts. This chain connects TRBV11-1 to TRBJ2-7; no definite D call. The germline V gene has CDR1 SGHAT and CDR2 FQDESV (reference sequence). Between the trimmed V and J ends, which lost 5 bases and 0 bases, there was a span of 23 bases. The CDR3 has 18 residues. CDR3 residues: CASSPKKSGGPSSYEQYF. The CDR3 DNA is TGTGCCAGCAGCCCTAAGAAGTCTGGCGGTCCTAGCTCCTACGAGCAGTACTTC.

The table lists this clonotype with many counts. The chain uses TRBV20-1 and TRBJ1-1; maybe TRBD1 (6 bases). This CDR3 contains 13 residues. Germline CDR1 DFQATT, CDR2 SNEGSKA (reference sequence). With 4 bases removed from V and 2 bases from J, the gap between germline ends came to 11 bases. As DNA, the CDR3 is TGCAGTGCTACACCGACAGGAAACACTGAAGCTTTCTTT. Its translation is CSATPTGNTEAFF.

This clonotype was observed at least ten times. The chain employs TRBV20-1 and TRBJ2-7, with 11 positions matching TRBD2. V was clipped by 1 base and J by 3 bases; unmatched bases: 2. Germline assignment: CDR1 DFQATT and CDR2 SNEGSKA (reference sequence). This CDR3 has 14 amino acids. In DNA form, the CDR3 reads TGCAGTGCTAGAGGGCTAGCGGGAGGCTACGAGCAGTACTTC. Amino acids: CSARGLAGGYEQYF.

This rearrangement joins TRBV5-1 to TRBJ2-7; the D gene is possibly TRBD2 (5 bases). V lost 4 bases and J 0 bases, leaving 17 bases between the germline ends. Germline V gene data show CDR1 as SGHRS and CDR2 as YFSETQ. CDR3 length equals 16 residues. The CDR3 is CASSPERARGSYEQYF. The CDR3 coding sequence is TGCGCCAGCAGCCCGGAAAGAGCCCGGGGCTCCTACGAGCAGTACTTC.

V is TRBV28 and J is TRBJ1-5, with TRBD1 matching over 8 bases. The CDR3 runs to 13 residues. In germline, CDR1 is MDHEN, CDR2 SYDVKM. Trimming removed 8 bases from V and 2 bases from J; junction bases left unmatched: 2. CDR3 coding DNA: TGTGCCAGCTGGGGACAGGGCAATCAGCCCCAGCATTTT. Its protein product is CASWGQGNQPQHF.

This clonotype has just a few counts. The chain uses TRBV6-1 and TRBJ2-7; the D gene is possibly TRBD1 (6 bases). Trimming removed 2 bases at V and 0 bases at J, with 11 bases between. CDR1 and CDR2 from the germline V gene are MNHNS and SASEGT. This CDR3 comprises 15 residues. CDR3 DNA sequence: TGTGCCAGCAGTGAACGTCCGGACAGCTCCTACGAGCAGTACTTC. It yields the protein CASSERPDSSYEQYF.

This chain links TRBV6-5 with TRBJ1-1; no clear D gene. CDR1 is MNHEY and CDR2 is SVGAGI in the germline V gene. This CDR3 contains 11 residues. V lost 2 bases, J lost 9 bases, and 7 bases lay in between. The CDR3 nucleotides are TGTGCCAGCAGTTACCGGTCCCAAGCTTTCTTT. Protein: CASSYRSQAFF.

For the CDR3, the DNA is TGTGCCAGTAGTATCTCCCGGGGTCAGCCCCAGCATTTT. Translated, it gives CASSISRGQPQHF. V and J are TRBV19 and TRBJ1-5, with D unresolved. V was trimmed by 3 bases and J by 6 bases, leaving 9 bases between them. The CDR3 spans 13 residues. Germline assignment: CDR1 LNHDA and CDR2 SQIVND (reference sequence).

This clonotype was counted many times. V usage is TRBV5-1 and J usage is TRBJ2-7, with 12 bases fitting TRBD2. From germline, CDR1 is SGHRS and CDR2 YFSETQ. The V segment lost 4 bases and the J segment 6 bases; nucleotides outside the gene matches: 8. CDR3 size: 15 residues. The CDR3 coding sequence is TGCGCCAGCAGCCCTAGACTAGCGGGAGTCAGCGAGCAGTACTTC. Encoded protein: CASSPRLAGVSEQYF.

V is TRBV5-1 and J is TRBJ1-1; perhaps TRBD1 as D (5 bases). The V end lost 0 bases, the J end lost 8 bases, and 14 bases lay between the germline ends. Germline CDR1 reads SGHRS; CDR2 reads YFSETQ. The CDR3 runs 14 residues. In nucleotides, the CDR3 is TGCGCCAGCAGCTTGGAATCAGGGAACCAAGAAGCTTTCTTT. It specifies CASSLESGNQEAFF.

This clonotype has a count of ten or more. The chain employs TRBV29-1 and TRBJ1-2, with D perhaps matching TRBD1 (5 bases). Germline V gene lookup returns CDR1 SQVTM and CDR2 ANQGSEA. CDR3 length: 12 residues. Trimming left V 4 bases short and J 4 bases short, with 10 bases between. This CDR3 reads CSVGGVGYGYTF. CDR3 coding DNA: TGCAGCGTTGGGGGGGTAGGCTATGGCTACACCTTC.